This T cell receptor beta chain was found in a study of response to subunit inactivated influenza vaccine (dated by TCRdb to the late 2010s). With respect to the entire study: Deep quantitative profiling of the T cell receptor repertoire was used in the study to follow responses to a trivalent subunit inactivated influenza vaccine.

The sample holds many counts of this clonotype. It has no known antigen specificity. Per-base quality was not reported, and no clone a single base away is much larger than it. The CDR3 measures 15 amino acids from cysteine to phenylalanine. The retained sequence is limited to the CDR3, 45 bases, with the frame set at the first base. The germline ends are 9 bases apart after V is trimmed by 0 bases and J by 1 base. Looking up the germline V gene yields CDR1 LGHNA and CDR2 YNFKEQ. The library relied on RT-PCR. The run used an Illumina HiSeq 2500. The public reads were reanalyzed by TCRdb: fastp trimming at Q25, MiXCR alignment, in-frame beta chains only. All rows with the same CDR3 protein become a single entry with the most common DNA and genes. This sample holds about 780,000 distinct CDR3 sequences; around a sixth were observed only once. The top ten clonotypes cover about 11% of the sample. On the study overall, not on this receptor specifically: The authors suggested that each seasonal influenza vaccination may recruit only a limited number of new T cells.

Material: PBMCs from blood, obtained 5 days after vaccination. The sequence was collected from a man aged 50 to 60 who received an inactivated influenza vaccine. Donor details come from another sample of the same person, matched by shared clones. In this chain, TRBV4-2 is recombined with TRBJ1-1, with the D gene not confidently named. Here the CDR3 is given as CASSQDGQRNTEAFF. The nucleotide sequence reads TGTGCCAGCAGCCAAGATGGGCAGCGGAACACTGAAGCTTTCTTT.